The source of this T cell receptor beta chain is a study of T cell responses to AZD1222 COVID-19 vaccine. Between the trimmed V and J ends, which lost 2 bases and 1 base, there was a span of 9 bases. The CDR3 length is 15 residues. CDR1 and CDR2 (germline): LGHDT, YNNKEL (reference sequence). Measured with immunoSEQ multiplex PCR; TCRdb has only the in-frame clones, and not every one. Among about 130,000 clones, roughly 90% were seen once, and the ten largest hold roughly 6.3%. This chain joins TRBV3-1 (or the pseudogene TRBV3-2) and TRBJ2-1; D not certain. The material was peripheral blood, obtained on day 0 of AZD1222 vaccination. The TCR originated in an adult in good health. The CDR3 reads CASSQRSTSYNEQFF. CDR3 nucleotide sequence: TGTGCCAGCAGCCAACGGTCTACTTCCTACAATGAGCAGTTCTTC.